The sequence of this T cell receptor beta chain was determined in a study of cytomegalovirus exposure and HLA in healthy donors. General observations from the study: The CMV antigen specificity of three CMV-associated chains was confirmed through in vitro analysis.

Details on this clone: Its matching antigen is unknown.

Only in-frame clones appear in the TCRdb table, and some are missing; sequencing was by immunoSEQ multiplex PCR. The sample includes under 200,000 clones, around 80% of them seen just once. In germline, CDR1 is MDHEN, CDR2 SYDVKM. The CDR3 extends over 12 amino acids. V lost 7 bases and J 8 bases, leaving 11 bases between the germline ends. V usage is TRBV28 and J usage is TRBJ1-4; D gene uncertain. This receptor was obtained from a woman aged 25 to 39 in good health and CMV-seronegative. Sequences were obtained from PBMCs. The CDR3 DNA is TGTGCCAGCACCTCCCCGGGGGAAAAACTGTTTTTT. This sequence encodes CASTSPGEKLFF.